These 10 T cell receptor beta chains originate from one sample sequenced in a study of T cell responses to AZD1222 COVID-19 vaccine. Clones were sequenced by immunoSEQ multiplex PCR, and TCRdb holds only the in-frame ones, with some missing. This sample has some 130,000 clones, with roughly 82% found just once. The sample was peripheral blood, taken on day 0 of AZD1222 vaccination. The receptor set was obtained from an adult in good health.

The J gene is TRBJ1-1, the V gene TRBV7-9; D uncertain. The CDR3 is 13 residues long. Germline CDR1 and CDR2: SEHNR and FQNEAQ (reference sequence). V dropped 3 bases and J dropped 3 bases, with 8 bases sitting between them. The CDR3 sequence: CASSLSGDTEAFF. CDR3 nucleotides: TGTGCCAGCAGCTTGTCCGGGGACACTGAAGCTTTCTTT. The variable domain in full, completed from reference TRBV7-9 and TRBJ1-1, reads DTGVSQNPRHKITKRGQNVTFRCDPISEHNRLYWYRQTLGQGPEFLTYFQNEAQLEKSRLLSDRFSAERPKGSFSTLEIQRTEQGDSAMYLCASSLSGDTEAFFGQGTRLTVV.

The chain carries TRBV19 and TRBJ1-2; D not resolved. The V gene lost 1 base and the J gene lost 4 bases, with 13 bases spanning the gap. Germline CDR1 is LNHDA and CDR2 is SQIVND (reference sequence). The length of the CDR3 is 15 residues. The CDR3, as DNA: TGTGCCAGTAGTATAGGGATCCTTAATCGCTATGGCTACACCTTC. Encoded protein: CASSIGILNRYGYTF.

This chain links TRBV6-2 or TRBV6-3 with TRBJ1-2; 9 bases are a match to TRBD1. The V segment lost 4 bases and the J segment 8 bases; nucleotides outside the gene matches: 8. The germline V gene encodes CDR1 MNHEY and CDR2 SVGEGT. The length of the CDR3 is 14 residues. The chain's CDR3 is CASSSGTGQRGYTF. CDR3 sequence (DNA): TGTGCCAGCAGTTCCGGGACAGGGCAGAGAGGCTACACCTTC.

The rearrangement joins TRBV27 to TRBJ1-4; the D gene is possibly TRBD1 (6 bases). The CDR3 length is 14 residues. The ends were cut back, 7 bases at V and 5 bases at J, with 14 bases in the middle. The V gene's germline CDR1 is MNHEY and CDR2 SMNVEV (reference sequence). Written as DNA, the CDR3 is TGTGCCAGCAACGGGGGCGGGCGGAATGAAAAACTGTTTTTT. Its protein product is CASNGGGRNEKLFF.

The V call is TRBV5-1, the J call TRBJ2-7; no definite D call. V lost 3 bases to trimming and J lost 1 base, with 8 bases between them. The CDR3 runs to 13 residues. Germline loops: CDR1 SGHRS, CDR2 YFSETQ. The CDR3 region is CASSSSGSYEQYF. For the CDR3, the DNA is TGCGCCAGCAGCTCCTCCGGGTCCTACGAGCAGTACTTC.

V is TRBV21-1 and J is TRBJ1-6; the table's D call of TRBD1 was not tested on the DNA. TRBV21-1 is marked as a pseudogene. CDR3 length: 16 amino acids. As DNA, the CDR3 is TGTGCCAGCAGCCTACAGAGAAGAAGGTATAATTCACCCCTCCACTTT. Protein: CASSLQRRRYNSPLHF.

The chain carries TRBV10-3 and TRBJ1-2, with a tentative D call TRBD1 (6 bases). The V end lost 6 bases, the J end lost 2 bases, and 22 bases lay between the germline ends. There are 17 residues in the CDR3. The germline V gene has CDR1 ENHRY and CDR2 SYGVKD. The CDR3 is CAISPRGGQHFNYGYTF. The CDR3 DNA sequence: TGTGCCATCAGCCCCCGAGGTGGACAGCACTTCAACTATGGCTACACCTTC.

The rearrangement uses TRBV6-5 and TRBJ1-2, with a possible D match to TRBD1 (5 bases). In germline, CDR1 is MNHEY, CDR2 SVGAGI. Trimming shortened V by 6 bases and J by 3 bases, and 11 bases separated the two germline ends. The CDR3 is made up of 13 amino acids. As DNA, the CDR3 is TGTGCCAGCAGGGGGACGGGGTACTATGGCTACACCTTC. It translates to CASRGTGYYGYTF.

This rearrangement joins TRBV27 to TRBJ1-1, with D unresolved. Germline V gene sequence: CDR1 MNHEY, CDR2 SMNVEV (reference sequence). The CDR3 has 14 amino acids. The V end was cut by 8 bases, the J end by 1 base, with 14 bases between. CDR3 in DNA: TGTGCCAGCTCTCTTTCGGGCGGGAACACTGAAGCTTTCTTT. This translates into CASSLSGGNTEAFF.

The V call is TRBV27, the J call TRBJ1-2; D may be TRBD1 (5 bases). Germline assignment: CDR1 MNHEY and CDR2 SMNVEV (reference sequence). This CDR3 has 15 amino acids. Trimming removed 8 bases at V and 5 bases at J, with 21 bases between. Here the CDR3 DNA reads TGTGCCAGCGGATGGGGGGTGCTTCCGCCGTATGGCTACACCTTC. It translates to CASGWGVLPPYGYTF.